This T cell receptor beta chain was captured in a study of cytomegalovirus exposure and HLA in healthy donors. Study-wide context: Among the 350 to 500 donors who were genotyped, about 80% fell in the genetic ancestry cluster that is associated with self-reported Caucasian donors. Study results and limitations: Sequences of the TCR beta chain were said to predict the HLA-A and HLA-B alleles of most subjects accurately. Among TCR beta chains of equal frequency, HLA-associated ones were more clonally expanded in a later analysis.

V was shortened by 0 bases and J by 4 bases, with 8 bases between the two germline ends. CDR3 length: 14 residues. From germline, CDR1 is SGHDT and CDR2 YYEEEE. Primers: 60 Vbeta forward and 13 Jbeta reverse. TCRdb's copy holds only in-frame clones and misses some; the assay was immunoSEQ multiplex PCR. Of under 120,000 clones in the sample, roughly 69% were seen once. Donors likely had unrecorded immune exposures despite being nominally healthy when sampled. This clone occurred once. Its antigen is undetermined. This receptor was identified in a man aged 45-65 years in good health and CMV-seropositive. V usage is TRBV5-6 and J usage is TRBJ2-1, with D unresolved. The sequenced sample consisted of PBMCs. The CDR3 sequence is CASSLVDIYNEQFF. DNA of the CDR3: TGTGCCAGCAGCTTGGTCGACATTTACAATGAGCAGTTCTTC.